The source of this TCR beta chain is a study of OX40 agonist ivuxolimab in advanced cancers. V was trimmed by 1 base and J by 6 bases, leaving 9 bases between them. This CDR3 is 13 amino acids long. CDR1 and CDR2 (germline): SEHNR, FQNEAQ (reference sequence). The assay was immunoSEQ multiplex PCR, and TCRdb's table has in-frame clones only and misses some. The sample holds about 91,000 clones, approximately 89% seen once. V gene TRBV7-9 combines with J gene TRBJ1-2; TRBD1 is a possible D gene (5 bases). Sequencing used CD4+ or CD8+ T cells sorted from blood, obtained in a trial of the OX40 agonist ivuxolimab. The TCR sequence derives from an adult with an advanced solid tumor such as melanoma, head and neck, liver or kidney cancer. The CDR3 protein is CASSLGRANGYTF. CDR3 DNA: TGTGCCAGCAGCTTAGGCAGGGCCAATGGCTACACCTTC.